This is a list of T cell receptor beta chains from one sample in a study of T-cell memory formation after mild COVID-19. TCRdb re-analysed the 5' RACE reads in MiXCR, keeping a single row per CDR3 protein. The sample contains around 390,000 distinct CDR3 sequences, 15% to 20% of which appear only once. The sequenced sample was PBMCs or a T cell subset sorted from them (not recorded which). The receptors shown here come from a man between 18 and 35 years old who had mild COVID-19 (a few samples of this study predate the infection). Cell type and time point are not known. Both conserved end residues are part of each CDR3.

j_call,v_call,cdr3_aa
TRBJ1-1,TRBV29-1,CSVGDRGTEAFF
TRBJ1-1,TRBV20-1,CSARGANRVGGTEAFF
TRBJ1-2,TRBV12-3/TRBV12-4,CASSLDGQQRGYTF
TRBJ1-5,TRBV7-2,CASTPPGGGNQPQHF
TRBJ2-3,TRBV9,CASSDDRGRTDTQYF
TRBJ2-3,TRBV5-1,CASSLRPIDTDTQYF
TRBJ1-3,TRBV11-2,CASSLAAYSGNTIYF
TRBJ2-3,TRBV6-2/TRBV6-3,CASVQGYTDTQYF
TRBJ2-3,TRBV12-3/TRBV12-4,CASSLAQAGADTQYF
TRBJ2-5,TRBV6-5,CASSSRGTGTQYF
TRBJ1-5,TRBV4-1,CASSQGLGSQPQHF
TRBJ1-5,TRBV3-1,CASSQGWGNQPQHF
TRBJ1-6,TRBV5-1,CASSTRLSSYNSPLHF
TRBJ2-5,TRBV18,CASSSGGEETQYF
TRBJ1-1,TRBV7-8,CASSLQGIGRVNTEAFF
TRBJ1-1,TRBV7-2,CASSRRGTGAEAFF
TRBJ1-5,TRBV7-2,CASSVDGVGGQPQHF
TRBJ1-2,TRBV6-2/TRBV6-3,CASSYAVSYGYTF
TRBJ2-1,TRBV3-1,CASSPASGGYNEQFF
TRBJ1-3,TRBV9,CASSPDRVGNTIYF
TRBJ1-1,TRBV2,CASSEWGRGNTEAFF
TRBJ2-2,TRBV4-3,CASSQVGADGELFF
TRBJ2-2,TRBV19,CASSMTGMNTGELFF
TRBJ2-1,TRBV5-1,CASSLSISGGAGEQFF
TRBJ1-5,TRBV28,CASMGDTGGSPAQHF
TRBJ1-1,TRBV16,CASSHPLPEAFF
TRBJ2-1,TRBV7-9,CASSPSGTGEQFF
TRBJ1-2,TRBV7-2,CASSPTSSGGFYGYTF
TRBJ1-2,TRBV7-8,CASSLGGTVNYGYTF
TRBJ2-1,TRBV27,CASTSGTPSKEQFF
TRBJ1-2,TRBV9,CASSGGQGKNGYTF
TRBJ2-3,TRBV9,CASSVEGLAGVDTQYF
TRBJ2-1,TRBV4-1,CASSQGFAYNEQFF
TRBJ2-7,TRBV7-2,CASSEQGAGPYEQYF
TRBJ2-3,TRBV11-2,CASNRLVWRLAGADTDTQYF
TRBJ2-1,TRBV2,CAIGQGAMDEQFF
TRBJ2-3,TRBV20-1,CSDSDTQYF
TRBJ1-4,TRBV20-1,CSARDPTRAEKLFF
TRBJ1-5,TRBV5-1,CASSADGNQPQHF
TRBJ1-6,TRBV19,CASTNRASYNSPLHF
TRBJ2-1,TRBV6-4,CASSPQGGYEQFF
TRBJ2-5,TRBV29-1,CSVMWAQETQYF